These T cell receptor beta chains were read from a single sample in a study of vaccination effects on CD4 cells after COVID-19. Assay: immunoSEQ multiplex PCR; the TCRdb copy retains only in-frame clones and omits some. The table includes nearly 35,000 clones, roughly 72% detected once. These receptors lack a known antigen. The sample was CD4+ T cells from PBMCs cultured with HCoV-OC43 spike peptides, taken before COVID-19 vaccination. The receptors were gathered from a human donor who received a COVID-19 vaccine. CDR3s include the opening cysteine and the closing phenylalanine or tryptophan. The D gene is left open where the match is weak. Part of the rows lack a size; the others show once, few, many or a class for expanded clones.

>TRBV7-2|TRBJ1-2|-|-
CASSLVVAGDYGYTF
TGTGCCAGCAGCTTAGTTGTAGCAGGGGACTATGGCTACACCTTC
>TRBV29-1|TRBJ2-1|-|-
CSVAHSPGVSYNEQFF
TGCAGCGTCGCACACTCTCCGGGGGTATCCTACAATGAGCAGTTCTTC
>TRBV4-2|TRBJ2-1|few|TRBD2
CASSVASGSSYNEQFF
TGTGCCAGCAGCGTAGCTAGCGGAAGCTCCTACAATGAGCAGTTCTTC
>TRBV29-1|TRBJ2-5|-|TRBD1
CSVKRPGQEIQETQYF
TGCAGCGTTAAGAGACCGGGACAGGAGATCCAAGAGACCCAGTACTTC
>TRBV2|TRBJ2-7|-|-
CASSEVRRQTPYEQYF
TGTGCCAGCAGTGAAGTCAGGCGCCAGACCCCCTACGAGCAGTACTTC
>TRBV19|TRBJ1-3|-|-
CASRPPAGNTIYF
TGTGCCAGTAGGCCTCCCGCCGGAAACACCATATATTTT
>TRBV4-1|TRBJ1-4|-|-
CASSQAFRHLVVGLFF
TGCGCCAGCAGCCAAGCCTTCCGGCATTTGGTCGTGGGGCTGTTTTTT
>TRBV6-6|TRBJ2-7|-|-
CASGRDGGTYEQYF
TGTGCCAGCGGACGGGACGGAGGAACCTACGAGCAGTACTTC
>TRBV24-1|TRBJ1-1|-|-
CATSDFRPAFAEAFF
TGTGCCACCAGTGATTTTCGTCCAGCTTTCGCTGAAGCTTTCTTT
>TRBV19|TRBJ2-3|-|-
CASSIYRGGDTQYF
TGTGCCAGTAGTATTTACAGGGGAGGAGATACGCAGTATTTT
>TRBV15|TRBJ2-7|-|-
CATSRDSNYEQYF
TGTGCCACCAGCAGGGACAGCAACTACGAGCAGTACTTC
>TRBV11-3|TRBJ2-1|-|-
CASSLDFGGDSYNEQFF
TGTGCCAGCAGCTTAGACTTCGGGGGAGACTCCTACAATGAGCAGTTCTTC
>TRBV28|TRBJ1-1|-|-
CASSPAGHLEAFF
TGTGCCAGCAGCCCCGCTGGCCACCTTGAAGCTTTCTTT
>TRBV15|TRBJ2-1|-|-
CATSRDVGRSEQFF
TGTGCCACCAGCAGAGATGTTGGGCGGTCAGAGCAGTTCTTC
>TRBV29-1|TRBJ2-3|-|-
CSVSNRASTDTQYF
TGCAGCGTTTCGAACAGGGCTAGCACAGATACGCAGTATTTT
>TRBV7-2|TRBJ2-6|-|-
CASSLARGVGANVLTF
TGTGCCAGCAGCTTAGCGCGAGGGGTCGGGGCCAACGTCCTGACTTTC
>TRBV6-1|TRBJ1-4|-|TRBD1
CASSEVWTGISNEKLFF
TGTGCCAGCAGTGAAGTATGGACAGGGATATCTAATGAAAAACTGTTTTTT